This entry describes one TCR beta chain. Authors' methods: Estimation of nucleated cell counts relied on the amplification of reference gene primers. The protocol was immunoSEQ multiplex PCR, while the TCRdb copy is restricted to in-frame clones and leaves out a portion. The V and J calls and clone size come from that table; D and trimming were worked out from the DNA. Of some 130,000 clones listed, about 89% are singletons. Enrolment of Seattle patients took place during active infection, and they were followed longitudinally. V was shortened by 4 bases and J by 2 bases, with 17 bases between the two germline ends. Germline V gene data show CDR1 as SGDLS and CDR2 as YYNGEE. This CDR3 has 16 amino acids. This specimen comes from a study of blood T cell repertoires in COVID-19. Background on the study: Sample material is recorded as cDNA or gDNA derived from T cells, B-cell-depleted T cells, or PBMCs.

The chain uses TRBV9 and TRBJ2-3; maybe TRBD1 (7 bases). This TCR derives from a man aged 55-75 years with COVID-19, enrolled during active disease. The specimen sequenced was peripheral blood. The CDR3 nucleotides read TGTGCCAGCAGCCCCCGCCAGGGGGGACACACAGATACGCAGTATTTT. Its protein product is CASSPRQGGHTDTQYF.